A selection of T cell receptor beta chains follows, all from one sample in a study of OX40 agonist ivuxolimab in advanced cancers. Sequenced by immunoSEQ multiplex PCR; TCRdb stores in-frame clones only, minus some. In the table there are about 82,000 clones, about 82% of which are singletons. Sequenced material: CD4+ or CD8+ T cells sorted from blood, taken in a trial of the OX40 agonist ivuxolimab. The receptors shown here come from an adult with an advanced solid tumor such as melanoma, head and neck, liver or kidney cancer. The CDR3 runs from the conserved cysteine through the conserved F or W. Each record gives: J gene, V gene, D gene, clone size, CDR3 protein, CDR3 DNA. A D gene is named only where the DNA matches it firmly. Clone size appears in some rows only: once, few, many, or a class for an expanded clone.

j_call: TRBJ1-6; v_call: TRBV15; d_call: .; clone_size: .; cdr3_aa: CATAALRGSPLHF; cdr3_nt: TGTGCCACAGCAGCACTTCGGGGTTCACCCCTCCACTTT
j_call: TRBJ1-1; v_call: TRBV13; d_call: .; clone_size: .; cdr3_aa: CASSSRETEAFF; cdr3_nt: TGTGCCAGCAGCAGCAGGGAAACTGAAGCTTTCTTT
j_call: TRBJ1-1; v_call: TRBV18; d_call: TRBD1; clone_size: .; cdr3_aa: CASSPRDSLMNTEAFF; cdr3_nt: TGTGCCAGCTCACCAAGGGACAGCCTTATGAACACTGAAGCTTTCTTT
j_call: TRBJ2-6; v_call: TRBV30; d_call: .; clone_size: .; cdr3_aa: CAWLYSYGSGANVLTF; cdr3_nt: TGTGCCTGGCTTTACAGTTATGGCTCTGGGGCCAACGTCCTGACTTTC
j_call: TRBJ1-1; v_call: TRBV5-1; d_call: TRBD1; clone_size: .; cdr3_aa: CASSAGTGGTEAFF; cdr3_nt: TGCGCCAGCAGCGCCGGGACAGGGGGCACTGAAGCTTTCTTT
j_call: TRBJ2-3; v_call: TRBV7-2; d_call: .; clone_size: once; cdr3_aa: CASSLDAATDTQYF; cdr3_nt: TGTGCCAGCAGCTTAGATGCTGCCACAGATACGCAGTATTTT
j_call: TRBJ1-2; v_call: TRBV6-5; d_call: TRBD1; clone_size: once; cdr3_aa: CASSRTGAYGYTF; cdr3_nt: TGTGCCAGCAGCCGGACAGGTGCCTATGGCTACACCTTC
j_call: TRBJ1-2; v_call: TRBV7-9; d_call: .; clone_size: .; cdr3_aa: CASSPVEFWSGYTF; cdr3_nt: TGTGCCAGCAGCCCCGTGGAATTCTGGAGCGGCTACACCTTC
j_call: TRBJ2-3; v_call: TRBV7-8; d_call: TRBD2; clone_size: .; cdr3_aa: CASSLTGLAGGWGQYF; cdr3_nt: TGTGCCAGCAGCCTAACTGGACTAGCGGGAGGTTGGGGGCAGTATTTT
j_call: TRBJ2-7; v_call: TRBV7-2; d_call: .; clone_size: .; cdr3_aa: CASSLAGVGEQYF; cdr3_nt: TGTGCCAGCAGCTTAGCAGGGGTAGGGGAGCAGTACTTC
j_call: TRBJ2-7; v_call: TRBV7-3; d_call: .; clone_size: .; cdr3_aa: CASEPWGAGLYHEQYF; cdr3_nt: TGTGCCAGCGAACCTTGGGGTGCGGGGCTCTATCACGAGCAGTACTTC
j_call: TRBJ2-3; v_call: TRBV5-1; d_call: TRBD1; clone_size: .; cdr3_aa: CASRRGQGFTDTQYF; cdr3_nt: TGCGCCAGCAGACGGGGACAGGGCTTCACAGATACGCAGTATTTT
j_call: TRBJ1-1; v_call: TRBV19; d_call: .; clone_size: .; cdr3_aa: CASKGSEAFF; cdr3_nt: TGTGCCAGTAAGGGGTCTGAAGCTTTCTTT
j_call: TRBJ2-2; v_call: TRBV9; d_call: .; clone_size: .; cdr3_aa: CASRAGGNTGELFF; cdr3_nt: TGTGCCAGCAGGGCCGGAGGGAACACCGGGGAGCTGTTTTTT
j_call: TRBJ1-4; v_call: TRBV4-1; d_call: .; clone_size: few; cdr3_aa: CASSQILSRELGEKLFF; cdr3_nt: TGCGCCAGCAGCCAAATCTTGTCCAGGGAATTGGGGGAAAAACTGTTTTTT
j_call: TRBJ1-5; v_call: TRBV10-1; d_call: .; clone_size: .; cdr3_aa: CASREMTVSNQPQHF; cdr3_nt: TGCGCCAGCAGGGAGATGACAGTTAGCAATCAGCCCCAGCATTTT
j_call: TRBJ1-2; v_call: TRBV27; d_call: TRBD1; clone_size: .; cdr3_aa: CASSRQGPHYGYTF; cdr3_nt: TGTGCCAGCAGTCGACAGGGGCCGCACTATGGCTACACCTTC
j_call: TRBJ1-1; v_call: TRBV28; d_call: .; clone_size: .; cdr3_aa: CASSLGTESQLFF; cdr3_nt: TGTGCCAGCAGTTTAGGGACGGAAAGTCAACTTTTCTTT
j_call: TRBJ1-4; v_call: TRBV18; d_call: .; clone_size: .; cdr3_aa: CASSPTTDEKLFF; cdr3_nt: TGTGCCAGCTCACCAACTACCGATGAAAAACTGTTTTTT
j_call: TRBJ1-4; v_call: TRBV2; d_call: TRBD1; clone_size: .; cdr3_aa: CASSRQGAEKLFF; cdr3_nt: TGTGCCAGCAGTCGGCAGGGGGCTGAAAAACTGTTTTTT
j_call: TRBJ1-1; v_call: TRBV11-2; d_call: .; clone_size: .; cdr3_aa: CASRTSQGTEAFF; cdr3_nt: TGTGCCAGCAGGACTAGCCAGGGCACTGAAGCTTTCTTT
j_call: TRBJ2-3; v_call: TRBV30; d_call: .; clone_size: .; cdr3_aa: CAWSGVLGTDTQYF; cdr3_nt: TGTGCCTGGAGTGGGGTCCTCGGCACAGATACGCAGTATTTT
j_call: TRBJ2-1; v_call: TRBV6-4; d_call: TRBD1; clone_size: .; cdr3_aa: CASRGQGAYNEQFF; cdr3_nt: TGTGCCAGCAGAGGACAGGGGGCGTACAATGAGCAGTTCTTC
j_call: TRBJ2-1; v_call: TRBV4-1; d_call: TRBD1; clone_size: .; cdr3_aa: CASSQAQGVSYNEQFF; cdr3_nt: TGCGCCAGCAGCCAAGCTCAGGGGGTCTCCTACAATGAGCAGTTCTTC
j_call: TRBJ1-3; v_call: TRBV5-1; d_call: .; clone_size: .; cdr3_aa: CASSLGVTGQNTIYF; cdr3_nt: TGCGCCAGCAGCTTGGGAGTCACAGGGCAAAACACCATATATTTT
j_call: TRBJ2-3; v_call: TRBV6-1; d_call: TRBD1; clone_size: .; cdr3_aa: CASRRGQGENTQYF; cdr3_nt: TGTGCCAGCAGGAGGGGACAGGGGGAAAATACGCAGTATTTT
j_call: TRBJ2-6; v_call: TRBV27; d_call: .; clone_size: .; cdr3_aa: CASSRAGGANVLTF; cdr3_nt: TGTGCCAGTTCCCGGGCTGGTGGGGCCAACGTCCTGACTTTC